Listed below are T cell receptor beta chains from one sample, sequenced in a study of blood T cells in healthy people across ages. MiXCR, applied by TCRdb to the 5' RACE reads, yields one record per CDR3 protein. Of about 930,000 distinct CDR3 sequences listed, 25% to 30% were seen once; the top ten hold roughly 10%. Separately, the same data were catalogued under a study of T cells of mothers and their children.

The sample consisted of blood. The origin of the receptors is a woman aged 40 to 50 in good health. Both conserved end residues are part of each CDR3. The D gene is left open where the match is weak.

cdr3_aa	d_call	v_call	j_call
CASSQGGTGGGGSPLHF	-	TRBV4-1	TRBJ1-6
CASSKGLEDQPQHF	-	TRBV6-6	TRBJ1-5
CASRGQGAQPQHF	-	TRBV12-3/TRBV12-4	TRBJ1-5
CASSDRVLTYEQYF	TRBD1	TRBV28	TRBJ2-7
CASTSWDSSTDTQYF	-	TRBV7-8	TRBJ2-3
CASSQGQTKTNYGYTF	TRBD1	TRBV12-3/TRBV12-4	TRBJ1-2
CATSRDRQGFGYTF	TRBD1	TRBV15	TRBJ1-2
CASSPPGLLNTEAFF	-	TRBV7-9	TRBJ1-1
CASSWDSVDGYTF	TRBD1	TRBV7-2	TRBJ1-2
CSVADRVGETQYF	-	TRBV29-1	TRBJ2-5
CASSSADFGTTFSYEQYF	-	TRBV3-1	TRBJ2-7
CASNQQYNEQFF	-	TRBV2	TRBJ2-1
CAISFGQGNYGYTF	TRBD1	TRBV10-3	TRBJ1-2
CSARTESAYNSPLHF	-	TRBV20-1	TRBJ1-6
CSARWGLAGRSSGANVLTF	TRBD2	TRBV20-1	TRBJ2-6
CASSQVPAATNEKLFF	-	TRBV4-1	TRBJ1-4
CASTPSPGSDEQFF	-	TRBV5-1	TRBJ2-1
CASRQTENYGYTF	-	TRBV7-9	TRBJ1-2
CASTTAVWGGGYTF	-	TRBV25-1	TRBJ1-2
CTSSPRLVGASYNEQFF	-	TRBV7-3	TRBJ2-1